The sequence of this T cell receptor (beta chain) was determined in a study of OX40 agonist ivuxolimab in advanced cancers. Study in general: The study treated patients with ivuxolimab, an agonistic anti-OX40 (CD134) antibody. Males comprised around four fifths of the group, whose mean age was 60 years (range roughly 20 to 90).

Generated by immunoSEQ multiplex PCR, the TCRdb table keeps only in-frame clones and is missing some. The data contain tens of thousands of clones, around 87% of them singletons. The CDR3 contains 16 residues. Germline loops: CDR1 SGDLS, CDR2 YYNGEE. The germline V and J ends were trimmed by 3 bases and 8 bases, with 20 bases remaining between them. This receptor was identified in an adult with an advanced solid tumor such as melanoma, head and neck, liver or kidney cancer. The chain uses TRBV9 and TRBJ1-4; D perhaps matches TRBD1 (5 bases). The input for sequencing was CD4+ or CD8+ T cells sorted from blood, taken in a trial of the OX40 agonist ivuxolimab. The CDR3 is CASSGGGRASREKLFF. The CDR3 DNA reads as TGTGCCAGCAGCGGGGGCGGGCGGGCCTCCAGGGAAAAACTGTTTTTT.